Below are 23 T cell receptor beta chains sequenced from a single sample in a study of early T cells in non-severe SARS-CoV-2 infection. From the 5' RACE reads, TCRdb called clonotypes with MiXCR, one entry per CDR3 protein. The table shows 85,000 to 90,000 distinct CDR3 sequences, with roughly an eighth occurring only once. Source material: whole blood. The receptors were gathered from an adult who was a healthcare worker with PCR-confirmed SARS-CoV-2 infection or an uninfected control (not recorded which).

J is TRBJ1-2 and V is TRBV7-2; perhaps TRBD1 as D (5 bases). This CDR3 contains 13 residues. The V gene lost 5 bases and the J gene lost 2 bases, with 9 bases spanning the gap. The germline gives CDR1 SGHTA, CDR2 FQGNSA. This CDR3 is CASSLGLNYGYTF. The CDR3 nucleotides are TGTGCCAGCAGCCTGGGACTGAACTATGGCTACACCTTC.

This clonotype was counted between two and nine times. The rearrangement joins TRBV29-1 to TRBJ2-7; D ambiguous. The CDR3 is 14 amino acids. Germline V lookup: CDR1 SQVTM, CDR2 ANQGSEA. Trimming shortened V by 0 bases and J by 2 bases, and 11 bases separated the two germline ends. The CDR3 sequence: CSVEDWGIPYEQYF. The CDR3 region has the DNA TGCAGCGTTGAAGACTGGGGAATTCCCTACGAGCAGTACTTC.

This clonotype has only a few counts. The V gene is TRBV15, the J gene TRBJ2-7; unclear D gene. V lost 9 bases, J lost 1 base, and 10 bases lay in between. This CDR3 spans 12 amino acids. Germline assignment: CDR1 LNHNV and CDR2 YYDKDF (reference sequence). The CDR3 DNA sequence: TGTGCCACGGAGTCTAATTCCTACGAGCAGTACTTC. Its translation is CATESNSYEQYF. Complete variable domain (other parts from reference TRBV15 and TRBJ2-7): DAMVIQNPRYQVTQFGKPVTLSCSQTLNHNVMYWYQQKSSQAPKLLFHYYDKDFNNEADTPDNFQSRRPNTSFCFLDIRSPGLGDTAMYLCATESNSYEQYFGPGTRLTVT.

This clonotype occurred a few times. The rearrangement joins TRBV29-1 to TRBJ1-3; D gene uncertain. CDR1 is SQVTM, CDR2 ANQGSEA, per germline. The CDR3 length is 13 residues. The germline V and J ends were trimmed by 2 bases and 0 bases, with 5 bases remaining between them. The CDR3 region has the DNA TGCAGCGTTGAACGAGACTCTGGAAACACCATATATTTT. This sequence encodes CSVERDSGNTIYF.

This clonotype was picked up many times. J is TRBJ2-1 and V is TRBV2; TRBD2 aligns across 8 bases. CDR1 is SNHLY, CDR2 FYNNEI, per germline. This CDR3 spans 11 amino acids. Unmatched junction bases numbered 6, after V lost 8 bases and J lost 12 bases. DNA for the CDR3: TGTGCCAGCTCCGCAGCGGGAGTGCAGTTCTTC. Residues: CASSAAGVQFF.

The rearrangement uses TRBV6-1 and TRBJ1-5; no reliable D call. This CDR3 comprises 21 residues. CDR1 and CDR2 from the germline V gene are MNHNS and SASEGT. V was pared by 3 bases and J by 3 bases, with 30 bases between. The CDR3, as DNA: TGTGCCAGCAGTGAGCTTTTAGGGCTCCCTGAAAAGCCAGGATCCAATCAGCCCCAGCATTTT. Its translation: CASSELLGLPEKPGSNQPQHF.

This clonotype has just a few counts. The chain combines TRBV29-1 with TRBJ2-5, with D perhaps matching TRBD1 (6 bases). The V end lost 4 bases, the J end lost 3 bases, and 6 bases lay between the germline ends. The CDR3 has 11 residues. Germline CDR1 SQVTM, CDR2 ANQGSEA. CDR3: CSVAGEETQYF. DNA of the CDR3: TGCAGCGTTGCAGGGGAAGAGACCCAGTACTTC.

This clonotype was picked up a small number of times. The rearrangement links TRBV27 to TRBJ2-7; D remains unclear. The CDR3 runs to 13 residues. Germline loops: CDR1 MNHEY, CDR2 SMNVEV (reference sequence). Trimming took off 7 bases at V and 6 bases at J, with 16 bases between the two ends. CDR3 bases: TGTGCCAGCACTCCATCACCCCGAGGCGAGCAGTACTTC. It is translated as CASTPSPRGEQYF.

The rearrangement links TRBV19 to TRBJ1-2; D remains unclear. This CDR3 has 15 residues. V was cut by 3 bases and J by 8 bases, with 19 bases left in between. The V gene's germline CDR1 is LNHDA and CDR2 SQIVND (reference sequence). In DNA form, the CDR3 reads TGTGCCAGTAGTATGTGGCAGGCGGCTACCCCCGGCTACACCTTC. It encodes CASSMWQAATPGYTF.

This rearrangement joins TRBV2 to TRBJ1-2; tentatively, D is TRBD1 (5 bases). The V and J ends lost 7 bases and 6 bases respectively, with 12 bases between them. Germline CDR1 and CDR2: SNHLY and FYNNEI. CDR3 length equals 12 residues. CDR3 sequence (DNA): TGTGCCAGCATCGGGGGTCGCGATGGCTACACCTTC. Amino acid sequence: CASIGGRDGYTF. Using reference TRBV2 and TRBJ1-2 for the parts outside the CDR3, the full variable domain is EPEVTQTPSHQVTQMGQEVILRCVPISNHLYFYWYRQILGQKVEFLVSFYNNEISEKSEIFDDQFSVERPDGSNFTLKIRSTKLEDSAMYFCASIGGRDGYTFGSGTRLTVV.

This chain connects TRBV2 to TRBJ2-3, with 9 bases aligning to TRBD2. The CDR3 is made up of 15 amino acids. Germline V gene sequence: CDR1 SNHLY, CDR2 FYNNEI. V lost 6 bases to trimming and J lost 1 base; unmatched junction nucleotides: 5. The CDR3 nucleotides are TGTGCCAGCAGAAGGAGCGGGAGGCGCACAGATACGCAGTATTTT. Translated, it gives CASRRSGRRTDTQYF.

This sequence joins TRBV2 and TRBJ2-3, with a tentative D call TRBD2 (6 bases). V was trimmed by 0 bases and J by 0 bases, leaving 7 bases between them. CDR1 and CDR2 from the germline V gene are SNHLY and FYNNEI. The CDR3 runs 15 residues. CDR3 region: CASSEAGGSTDTQYF. CDR3 in DNA: TGTGCCAGCAGTGAAGCTGGGGGGAGCACAGATACGCAGTATTTT.

The chain has TRBV29-1 and TRBJ1-2, with no clear D. CDR1 is SQVTM and CDR2 is ANQGSEA in the germline V gene. The CDR3 has 12 amino acids. Trimming left V 7 bases short and J 4 bases short, with 13 bases between. This CDR3 reads CSGEGKGYGYTF. CDR3 nucleotide sequence: TGCAGCGGCGAGGGCAAGGGCTATGGCTACACCTTC.

This clonotype has a count of ten or more. The CDR3 loop is CASSPSGGGHNEQFF. The CDR3 DNA reads TGTGCCAGCAGTCCTAGCGGGGGGGGCCACAATGAGCAGTTCTTC. This rearrangement joins TRBV6-6 to TRBJ2-1; 12 bases align to TRBD2. In germline, CDR1 is MNHNY, CDR2 SVGAGI (reference sequence). This CDR3 is built from 15 residues. Losses at the gene ends were 5 bases for V and 5 bases for J; bases not matched to a gene: 4.

This clonotype has only a few counts. The V and J genes are TRBV29-1 and TRBJ2-2; the D is unclear. This CDR3 spans 11 amino acids. V lost 5 bases, J lost 3 bases, and 4 bases lay in between. Germline V gene sequence: CDR1 SQVTM, CDR2 ANQGSEA. The CDR3 DNA is TGCAGCGTTCGGGACACCGGGGAGCTGTTTTTT. This gives the protein CSVRDTGELFF.

CDR3 DNA sequence: TGTGCCAGCAGTAAAGACAGGGATGAGCAAAACATTCAGTACTTC. Its protein product is CASSKDRDEQNIQYF. The chain combines TRBV2 with TRBJ2-4, with 7 bases fitting TRBD1. Germline CDR1 SNHLY, CDR2 FYNNEI. This CDR3 contains 15 residues. With V trimmed by 5 bases and J by 5 bases, 9 bases remained unmatched.

This clonotype was recorded a few times. The chain carries TRBV3-1 and TRBJ2-2; 10 bases align to TRBD1. Germline loops: CDR1 LGHDT, CDR2 YNNKEL (reference sequence). Trimming cost V 4 bases and J 5 bases; bases outside gene matches: 4. The CDR3 spans 15 residues. DNA for the CDR3: TGTGCCAGCAGCCGGGGACAGGGGAGGACCGGGGAGCTGTTTTTT. Its protein is CASSRGQGRTGELFF.

The genes are TRBV14 and TRBJ2-7; D remains unclear. The CDR3 covers 13 residues. Germline V gives CDR1 SGHDN, CDR2 FVKESK. V shed 3 bases and J shed 2 bases, with 8 bases lying between them. CDR3 sequence: CASSHGFTYEQYF. CDR3 DNA: TGTGCCAGCAGCCACGGATTCACCTACGAGCAGTACTTC.

This clonotype was seen repeatedly, ten times or more. V and J are TRBV19 and TRBJ1-2; D not resolved. This CDR3 spans 16 amino acids. Trimming took 3 bases from V and 0 from J, leaving 14 bases between them. Looked up from germline, CDR1 is LNHDA and CDR2 is SQIVND (reference sequence). CDR3 residues: CASSIHGRGSNYGYTF. The CDR3, as DNA: TGTGCCAGTAGTATCCACGGGAGAGGGTCTAACTATGGCTACACCTTC.

The chain has TRBV2 and TRBJ1-4, with 8 bases fitting TRBD1. Unmatched junction bases numbered 11, after V lost 4 bases and J lost 4 bases. CDR1 is SNHLY, CDR2 FYNNEI, per germline. The CDR3 has 17 amino acids. This chain's CDR3 is CASSAETGGPHNEKLFF. The CDR3 DNA reads as TGTGCCAGCAGTGCGGAAACAGGGGGACCACATAATGAAAAACTGTTTTTT.

This clonotype was counted only a few times. The chain links TRBV7-9 to TRBJ2-5; possibly TRBD1 or TRBD2 for D (5 bases each). The CDR3 has 14 residues. The V and J ends lost 6 bases and 5 bases respectively, with 16 bases between them. Germline V gene data show CDR1 as SEHNR and CDR2 as FQNEAQ (reference sequence). This CDR3 is CASSHDGDVETQYF. The CDR3 nucleotides are TGTGCCAGCAGTCACGACGGGGACGTTGAGACCCAGTACTTC. The variable domain in full, with the rest retrieved from reference TRBV7-9 and TRBJ2-5, is DTGVSQNPRHKITKRGQNVTFRCDPISEHNRLYWYRQTLGQGPEFLTYFQNEAQLEKSRLLSDRFSAERPKGSFSTLEIQRTEQGDSAMYLCASSHDGDVETQYFGPGTRLLVL.

The rearrangement links TRBV19 to TRBJ1-4; D unresolved. V was cut by 6 bases and J by 8 bases, with 13 bases left in between. This CDR3 spans 13 amino acids. CDR1 and CDR2 (germline): LNHDA, SQIVND (reference sequence). This CDR3 is CASSPGLGEKLFF. For the CDR3, the DNA is TGTGCCAGTAGCCCGGGCCTGGGGGAAAAACTGTTTTTT.

This clonotype was seen only a few times. CDR3 sequence reads: CSARVAGGSRYEQYF. DNA of the CDR3: TGCAGTGCTAGAGTAGCGGGAGGGAGTAGATACGAGCAGTACTTC. This chain connects TRBV20-1 to TRBJ2-7, with 11 bases identical to TRBD2. V lost 1 base to trimming and J lost 4 bases; unmatched junction nucleotides: 6. Germline loops: CDR1 DFQATT, CDR2 SNEGSKA (reference sequence). This CDR3 contains 15 residues.